These 19 T cell receptor beta chains came from one sample sequenced in a study of blood T cells in healthy people across ages. Sample-barcoded 5' priming and a J-beta primer mix drove a second PCR of about 6 to 12 cycles. TCRdb redid the calling of the 5' RACE reads with MiXCR, one entry per CDR3 protein. The table includes around 2 million distinct CDR3 sequences, more than 35% detected once. The sequenced sample consisted of blood. Receptors were obtained from a human donor in good health.

The rearrangement joins TRBV4-1 to TRBJ1-6, with 8 bases lining up with TRBD1. Germline V gene data show CDR1 as MGHRA and CDR2 as YSYEKL. The CDR3 has 12 amino acids. V lost 3 bases, J lost 14 bases, and 3 bases stayed unmatched. The CDR3 sequence is CASSQDRVALHF. In DNA, the CDR3 is TGCGCCAGCAGCCAGGACAGGGTCGCCCTCCACTTT.

The chain has TRBV12-3 or TRBV12-4 and TRBJ2-4; 9 bases are shared with TRBD2. The CDR3 covers 15 residues. V shed 6 bases and J 10 bases; nucleotides not matched to a gene: 13. The CDR3 loop is CASSRAGLAGTIQYF. The CDR3 DNA sequence: TGTGCCAGCAGCCGAGCCGGGCTAGCGGGGACTATTCAGTACTTC.

The rearrangement uses TRBV19 and TRBJ1-1; maybe TRBD1 (6 bases). The CDR3 spans 14 residues. V shed 4 bases and J shed 4 bases, with 13 bases lying between them. Germline V lookup: CDR1 LNHDA, CDR2 SQIVND (reference sequence). The CDR3 spells CASSNRGGSTEAFF. The CDR3 DNA reads TGTGCCAGTAGTAATAGGGGGGGGAGCACTGAAGCTTTCTTT.

The genes are TRBV3-1 and TRBJ1-1; D call uncertain. The V end was cut by 1 base, the J end by 10 bases, with 19 bases between. The CDR3 totals 15 residues. Germline loops: CDR1 LGHDT, CDR2 YNNKEL (reference sequence). CDR3 region: CASSQAAVFQGGAFF. CDR3 DNA sequence: TGTGCCAGCAGCCAAGCAGCAGTTTTCCAAGGCGGAGCTTTCTTT.

There are a few counts of this clonotype. The CDR3 here is CASSLGVGAGGEKLFF. The CDR3 DNA sequence: TGTGCCAGCAGCTTAGGTGTTGGGGCAGGAGGTGAAAAACTGTTTTTT. The chain has TRBV7-2 and TRBJ1-4, with a weak D call TRBD1 (5 bases). The germline gives CDR1 SGHTA, CDR2 FQGNSA. V was cut by 1 base and J by 7 bases, with 16 bases left in between. The CDR3 extends over 16 amino acids.

This chain uses TRBV7-2 with TRBJ2-1, with 11 bases that match TRBD2. The CDR3 consists of 16 residues. Germline V gene lookup returns CDR1 SGHTA and CDR2 FQGNSA. V shed 3 bases, J shed 13 bases, and the junction held 14 bases outside the gene matches. This chain's CDR3 is CASSFNLAGGQETQFF. The CDR3 DNA reads as TGTGCCAGCAGCTTTAATCTAGCGGGGGGTCAAGAGACCCAGTTCTTC.

This chain connects TRBV7-2 to TRBJ2-3; 10 bases align to TRBD2. CDR3 length equals 20 residues. The trim removed 1 base at V and 2 bases at J, leaving 15 bases unmatched. Germline loops: CDR1 SGHTA, CDR2 FQGNSA. The chain's CDR3 is CASSLDPSLAGDIITDTQYF. CDR3 in DNA: TGTGCCAGCAGCTTAGATCCGTCGCTAGCGGGGGACATCATCACAGATACGCAGTATTTT.

The sample holds a few counts of this clonotype. This sequence joins TRBV10-3 and TRBJ2-5; D tentatively reads TRBD1 or TRBD2 (6 bases each). The CDR3 has 13 amino acids. The germline CDR1 and CDR2 sequences are ENHRY and SYGVKD. V gave up 4 bases and J gave up 5 bases, with 11 bases separating them. CDR3 residues: CAISVGGLETQYF. CDR3 sequence (DNA): TGTGCCATCAGTGTAGGGGGGTTGGAGACCCAGTACTTC.

A few counts support this clonotype. The chain has TRBV5-1 and TRBJ2-7; perhaps TRBD2 as D (6 bases). This CDR3 contains 14 residues. V lost 3 bases and J lost 7, with 17 bases in between. The germline gives CDR1 SGHRS, CDR2 YFSETQ. CDR3 region: CASSWDSTGGEQYF. Here the CDR3 DNA reads TGCGCCAGCAGCTGGGACTCAACCGGGGGAGAGCAGTACTTC. Full variable domain (remainder filled in from reference TRBV5-1 and TRBJ2-7): KAGVTQTPRYLIKTRGQQVTLSCSPISGHRSVSWYQQTPGQGLQFLFEYFSETQRNKGNFPGRFSGRQFSNSRSEMNVSTLELGDSALYLCASSWDSTGGEQYFGPGTRLTVT.

The chain is built from TRBV5-1 and TRBJ2-5, with 8 bases matching TRBD2. Germline CDR1 and CDR2: SGHRS and YFSETQ. The CDR3 is made up of 16 amino acids. The V gene end was trimmed by 0 bases and the J gene end by 4 bases; junction bases not matched to a gene: 8. The CDR3 reads CASSLEVGGAGETQYF. The CDR3 DNA sequence: TGCGCCAGCAGCTTGGAGGTCGGGGGGGCCGGAGAGACCCAGTACTTC. Complete variable domain (other parts from reference TRBV5-1 and TRBJ2-5): KAGVTQTPRYLIKTRGQQVTLSCSPISGHRSVSWYQQTPGQGLQFLFEYFSETQRNKGNFPGRFSGRQFSNSRSEMNVSTLELGDSALYLCASSLEVGGAGETQYFGPGTRLLVL.

This clonotype has only a few counts. The chain employs TRBV5-1 and TRBJ2-1; 8 bases fit TRBD2. The CDR3 runs to 16 residues. CDR1 is SGHRS and CDR2 is YFSETQ in the germline V gene. Germline trimming cut 4 bases from V and 5 bases from J; bases unmatched to any gene: 11. The CDR3 coding sequence is TGCGCCAGCAGCCGCGCTGTGAGCGGGGGCCACAATGAGCAGTTCTTC. Amino acid sequence: CASSRAVSGGHNEQFF.

Regarding this clonotype: An end of the junction differs from the germline gene, which may be a read error. CDR3 bases: TGCGCCAGCAACCAAGGGTGGGGGAGCTCCTACGAGCAGTACTTC. Residues: CASNQGWGSSYEQYF. The chain employs TRBV4-3 and TRBJ2-7; D may match TRBD1 or TRBD2 (5 bases each). From germline, CDR1 is LGHNA and CDR2 YSLEER. This CDR3 has 15 residues.

This clonotype has a handful of counts. The chain recombines TRBV5-6 with TRBJ1-2; D possibly corresponds to TRBD1 (6 bases). CDR1 is SGHDT and CDR2 is YYEEEE in the germline V gene. Trimming stripped 3 bases from V and 0 bases from J, with 15 bases between. This CDR3 contains 16 residues. The CDR3 region has the DNA TGTGCCAGCAGCTCGACTGGACAGACCCCTAACTATGGCTACACCTTC. It is translated as CASSSTGQTPNYGYTF.

The V and J genes are TRBV4-3 and TRBJ1-2, with TRBD1 matching over 9 bases. The CDR3 is 17 amino acids. Germline CDR1 LGHNA, CDR2 YSLEER. J was trimmed by 6 bases and V by 3 bases; bases with no gene match: 14. The CDR3: CASSQDSAGTGPNGYTF. The CDR3 nucleotides read TGCGCCAGCAGCCAGGATTCCGCCGGGACAGGGCCAAATGGCTACACCTTC.

J is TRBJ2-5 and V is TRBV6-6, with D tentatively TRBD1 (6 bases). Between the trimmed V and J ends, which lost 3 bases and 8 bases, there was a span of 16 bases. The CDR3 totals 14 residues. Germline assignment: CDR1 MNHNY and CDR2 SVGAGI (reference sequence). This CDR3 reads CASSYSTGFETQYF. The DNA for the CDR3 is TGTGCCAGCAGTTATTCGACAGGCTTTGAAACCCAGTACTTC.

This clonotype was picked up many times. The rearrangement joins TRBV7-2 to TRBJ2-6; 8 bases are shared with TRBD1. J was trimmed by 2 bases and V by 5 bases; bases with no gene match: 2. CDR3 length: 15 amino acids. Germline V lookup: CDR1 SGHTA, CDR2 FQGNSA. CDR3 residues: CASSQGAAGANVLTF. As DNA, the CDR3 is TGTGCCAGCAGCCAGGGGGCGGCTGGGGCCAACGTCCTGACTTTC.

This clonotype was recorded a few times. The chain is built from TRBV9 and TRBJ1-2; the match to TRBD1 covers 10 bases. The germline gives CDR1 SGDLS, CDR2 YYNGEE. With 3 bases clipped from V and 2 bases from J, the junction kept 1 base outside the gene matches. This CDR3 spans 14 amino acids. The CDR3 loop reads CASSEDRGNYGYTF. CDR3 in DNA: TGTGCCAGCAGCGAGGACAGGGGGAACTATGGCTACACCTTC.

This clonotype was seen repeatedly, ten times or more. V gene TRBV7-3 combines with J gene TRBJ2-1; 9 bases line up with TRBD2. CDR3 length equals 16 residues. V dropped 5 bases and J dropped 2; count of bases not matched to a gene: 7. Germline V gene lookup returns CDR1 SGHTA and CDR2 FQGTGA. The CDR3 protein is CASSLHSGGTYNEQFF. Here the CDR3 DNA reads TGTGCCAGCAGCCTACATAGCGGGGGAACCTACAATGAGCAGTTCTTC. Full variable domain (outside the CDR3, taken from reference TRBV7-3 and TRBJ2-1): GAGVSQTPSNKVTEKGKYVELRCDPISGHTALYWYRQSLGQGPEFLIYFQGTGAADDSGLPNDRFFAVRPEGSVSTLKIQRTERGDSAVYLCASSLHSGGTYNEQFFGPGTRLTVL.

This clonotype has only a few counts. A read error may produce the germline difference seen at one junction end. The V and J genes are TRBV10-3 and TRBJ2-3; D may be TRBD2 (6 bases). The CDR3 totals 15 residues. Germline V gene data show CDR1 as ENHRY and CDR2 as SYGVKD. The CDR3 region has the DNA TGTGCCATCTGTGAAATAGCGGATAGCACAGATACGCAGTATTTT. Translating gives CAICEIADSTDTQYF.